The clone carrying this TCR beta chain appeared a few times. The antigen remains undetermined. The data belong to a study of blood T cells in healthy people across ages. Study-level results: When set beside aged donors, long-lived donors presented more naive CD4+ cells and higher diversity.

PCR was performed a second time for about 6 to 12 cycles using a sample-barcoded 5' primer and a J-beta primer mix. A single record per CDR3 protein comes from TCRdb applying MiXCR to the 5' RACE reads. The sample lists hundreds of thousands of distinct CDR3 sequences; roughly 25% were seen once. This sample also appeared in a second study, on T cells of mothers and their children. That source reports: Each mother gave over 8 million TCR beta CDR3 reads; each child, several million. Thymic selection molds TCR recombination output in a comparable way in related and unrelated pairs.

Input material: blood. This clonotype originated in a boy aged 5-17 years in good health.

The DNA for the CDR3 is TGTGCCAGTAGTATAGATGATCCGACCGGAGATTTCAATGAGCAGTTCTTC. Translation: CASSIDDPTGDFNEQFF. The chain recombines TRBV19 with TRBJ2-5; no definite D call. The assigned J gene may be wrong: the sequence end matches TRBJ2-1 better. The CDR3 loop spans 17 amino acids. The germline CDR1 and CDR2 sequences are LNHDA and SQIVND (reference sequence).